This TCR beta chain was sequenced during a study of T cells in Graves' hyperthyroidism and ophthalmopathy. TCR beta CDR3 sequences were amplified from RNA transcripts. The study used the HTBI primer set for a first-round RT-PCR of the TCR CDR3. Each CDR3 protein is one row after TCRdb ran MiXCR on the multiplex PCR reads. The repertoire holds about 300,000 distinct CDR3 sequences, with approximately 17% as singletons. This clonotype was detected a few times. Trimming shortened V by 0 bases and J by 1 base, and 7 bases separated the two germline ends. CDR1 and CDR2 (germline): MGHRA, YSYEKL. There are 14 residues in the CDR3.

The clonotype was recovered from a man aged 25-40 years with Graves' hyperthyroidism. Sequencing was done on a sample of blood. The V call is TRBV4-1, the J call TRBJ2-7; D remains ambiguous. The CDR3 spells CASSQEDGSYEQYF. CDR3 in DNA: TGCGCCAGCAGCCAAGAAGACGGATCCTACGAGCAGTACTTC.